Described below is a single T cell receptor beta chain sequence and its context. The sample is drawn from a study of CD8+CD57+ T cells in acquired aplastic anemia. The J segment lost 1 base and the V segment lost 2 bases, leaving 9 bases of the junction unmatched. Germline V gene data show CDR1 as SGHNT and CDR2 as YYREEE (reference sequence). The CDR3 contains 16 residues. Genomic DNA templated the TCR beta VDJ and CDR3 profiling. TCRdb used MiXCR to reprocess the reads, holding one entry per CDR3 protein. This table holds around 400,000 distinct CDR3 sequences, 65% to 80% found once. The chain links TRBV5-4 to TRBJ2-7, with 7 bases matching TRBD2. The sequence was collected from a human donor in good health, serving as a control. The source material was sorted CD4+, CD8+, or CD8+CD57+ T cells (not recorded which) from PBMCs. CDR3 nucleotide sequence: TGTGCCAGCAGCTTAAGTTCGGCGGGGGAGTCCTACGAGCAGTACTTC. Translated: CASSLSSAGESYEQYF. The full variable domain, rest sourced from reference TRBV5-4 and TRBJ2-7, is ETGVTQSPTHLIKTRGQQVTLRCSSQSGHNTVSWYQQALGQGPQFIFQYYREEENGRGNFPPRFSGLQFPNYSSELNVNALELDDSALYLCASSLSSAGESYEQYFGPGTRLTVT.